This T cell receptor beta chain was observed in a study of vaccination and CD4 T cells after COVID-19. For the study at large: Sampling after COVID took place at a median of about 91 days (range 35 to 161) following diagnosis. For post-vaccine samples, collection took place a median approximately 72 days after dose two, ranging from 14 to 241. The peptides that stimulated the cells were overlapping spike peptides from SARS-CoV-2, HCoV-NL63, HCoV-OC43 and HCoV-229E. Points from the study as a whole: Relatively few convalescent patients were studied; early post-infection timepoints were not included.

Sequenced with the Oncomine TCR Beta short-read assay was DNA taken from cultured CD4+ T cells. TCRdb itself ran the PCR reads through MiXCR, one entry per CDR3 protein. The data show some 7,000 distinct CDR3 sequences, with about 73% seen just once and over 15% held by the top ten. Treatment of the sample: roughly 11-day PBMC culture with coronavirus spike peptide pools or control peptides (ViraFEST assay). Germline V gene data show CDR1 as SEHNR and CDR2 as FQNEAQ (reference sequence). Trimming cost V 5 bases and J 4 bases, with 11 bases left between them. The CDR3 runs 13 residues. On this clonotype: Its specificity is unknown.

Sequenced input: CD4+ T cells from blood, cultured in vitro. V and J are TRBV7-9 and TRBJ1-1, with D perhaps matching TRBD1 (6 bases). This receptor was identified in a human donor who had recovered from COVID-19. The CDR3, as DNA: TGTGCCAGCAGCCAAACGGGGGCCACTGAAGCTTTCTTT. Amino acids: CASSQTGATEAFF.